The 4 T cell receptor beta chains below were found in one sample sequenced in a study of blood T cell repertoires in COVID-19. The protocol was immunoSEQ multiplex PCR, while the TCRdb copy is restricted to in-frame clones and leaves out a portion. The sample gives over 130,000 clones, roughly 81% of which show up once; roughly 9% is in the top ten. Input material: peripheral blood. These receptors were collected from a woman aged 45-60 years with active or convalescent COVID-19.

This chain uses TRBV18 with TRBJ1-4; 7 bases align to TRBD1. CDR1 KGHSH and CDR2 LQKENI come from the germline V gene. This CDR3 has 15 amino acids. V shed 5 bases, J shed 5 bases, and the junction held 8 bases outside the gene matches. CDR3 region: CASSSTGAKNEKLFF. The CDR3 coding sequence is TGTGCCAGCTCATCAACAGGGGCCAAAAATGAAAAACTGTTTTTT.

The CDR3 loop is CASSENQGYVHEQYF. The CDR3 DNA reads as TGCGCCAGCAGCGAAAACCAGGGGTACGTCCACGAGCAGTACTTC. The genes are TRBV5-1 and TRBJ2-7, with D maybe TRBD1 (6 bases). The CDR3 runs 15 residues. V was cut by 4 bases and J by 5 bases, with 19 bases left in between. Germline CDR1 is SGHRS and CDR2 is YFSETQ.

The rearrangement links TRBV9 to TRBJ2-3, with a tentative D call TRBD1 (5 bases). The CDR3 consists of 17 residues. V was pared by 2 bases and J by 0 bases, with 16 bases between. Germline loops: CDR1 SGDLS, CDR2 YYNGEE. The CDR3: CASSVTPGGQSTDTQYF. The CDR3 DNA is TGTGCCAGCAGCGTCACCCCTGGCGGACAAAGCACAGATACGCAGTATTTT.

The chain uses TRBV6-2 or TRBV6-3 and TRBJ2-7, with 10 nucleotides matching TRBD2. The CDR3 is made up of 15 amino acids. V lost 5 bases, J lost 2 bases, and 6 bases stayed unmatched. Germline CDR1 is MNHEY and CDR2 is SVGEGT. Written as DNA, the CDR3 is TGTGCCAGCAGTACTCTAGCGGGAGCCGCCTACGAGCAGTACTTC. Amino acids: CASSTLAGAAYEQYF.